The 17 T cell receptor beta chains below were found in one sample sequenced in a study of Tregs in tolerant kidney transplant recipients. TCRdb's copy holds only in-frame clones and misses some; the assay was immunoSEQ multiplex PCR. The sample consists of about 69,000 clones, about 88% of them appearing once. The source was CD4+ T cells from blood, collected before the transplant. The receptors stem from a human donor who received a combined kidney and bone marrow transplant.

The gene calls are TRBV5-1 and TRBJ1-1; 7 nucleotides agree with TRBD1. This CDR3 comprises 14 residues. Trimming removed 3 bases from V and 2 bases from J; junction bases left unmatched: 4. Germline values: CDR1 SGHRS, CDR2 YFSETQ. CDR3 in DNA: TGCGCCAGCAGCTACAGGGGCGGCAACACTGAAGCTTTCTTT. This encodes CASSYRGGNTEAFF.

This chain joins TRBV5-1 and TRBJ1-2; 10 nucleotides line up with TRBD1. The CDR3 spans 16 residues. The V gene's germline CDR1 is SGHRS and CDR2 YFSETQ. V shed 4 bases and J 6 bases; nucleotides not matched to a gene: 12. The CDR3 here is CASSVAPGTGVHGYTF. CDR3 nucleotide sequence: TGCGCCAGCAGCGTAGCCCCCGGGACAGGGGTGCATGGCTACACCTTC.

This chain links TRBV27 with TRBJ2-1; 11 bases are a match to TRBD1. The CDR3 extends over 15 amino acids. The germline V gene encodes CDR1 MNHEY and CDR2 SMNVEV (reference sequence). With 5 bases clipped from V and 9 bases from J, the junction kept 9 bases outside the gene matches. CDR3 in amino acids: CASSVRGQGAGEQFF. CDR3 sequence (DNA): TGTGCCAGCAGTGTGCGCGGACAGGGGGCAGGTGAGCAGTTCTTC.

This chain connects TRBV2 to TRBJ2-6; D is perhaps TRBD1 (6 bases). CDR1 is SNHLY, CDR2 FYNNEI, per germline. The CDR3 loop spans 16 amino acids. V lost 7 bases and J 1 base, leaving 14 bases between the germline ends. CDR3 bases: TGTGCCAGCATTATAGAACAGGGTTCTGGGGCCAACGTCCTGACTTTC. Translation gives CASIIEQGSGANVLTF.

This chain connects TRBV28 to TRBJ2-7; 7 bases fit TRBD2. V was pared by 1 base and J by 3 bases, with 6 bases of the junction left unmatched. The CDR3 consists of 15 residues. The V gene's germline CDR1 is MDHEN and CDR2 SYDVKM. The CDR3: CASSLSSGEIYEQYF. The CDR3 nucleotides are TGTGCCAGCAGTTTATCTAGCGGAGAGATCTACGAGCAGTACTTC.

This sequence joins TRBV28 and TRBJ1-5; maybe TRBD1 (5 bases). Trimming cost V 7 bases and J 5 bases, with 12 bases left between them. Germline loops: CDR1 MDHEN, CDR2 SYDVKM. The CDR3 is made up of 13 amino acids. The CDR3 here is CASTQGIDQPQHF. CDR3 bases: TGTGCCAGCACCCAGGGAATCGATCAGCCCCAGCATTTT.

This clone was observed once. The chain links TRBV12-5 to TRBJ2-3; a possible D gene is TRBD1 (5 bases). Germline-derived CDR1 and CDR2 are LGHNT and FRNRAP. The CDR3 is 14 residues long. V was pared by 1 base and J by 2 bases, with 7 bases between. The DNA of the CDR3 is TGTGCTAGTGGTTTGGGACAGACCACAGATACGCAGTATTTT. It yields the protein CASGLGQTTDTQYF.

The rearrangement uses TRBV6-5 and TRBJ1-2, with 12 bases identical to TRBD1. V lost 6 bases, J lost 2 bases, and 4 bases stayed unmatched. CDR3 length: 15 residues. Germline CDR1 is MNHEY and CDR2 is SVGAGI. CDR3 DNA sequence: TGTGCCAGCAGACTCGGGACAGGGGGCAACTATGGCTACACCTTC. It is translated as CASRLGTGGNYGYTF.

CDR3 in DNA: TGTGCCAGCAGTCTGAAGCGGGAGTACGACGAGCAGTACTTC. Protein sequence: CASSLKREYDEQYF. This chain connects TRBV6-5 to TRBJ2-7, with 8 bases fitting TRBD2. Germline CDR1 MNHEY, CDR2 SVGAGI. V lost 5 bases and J lost 5; bases outside the gene matches: 8. The CDR3 has 14 amino acids.

The chain employs TRBV7-2 and TRBJ1-5, with D possibly being TRBD1 (6 bases). CDR3 length equals 13 residues. Germline-derived CDR1 and CDR2 are SGHTA and FQGNSA. V lost 5 bases and J lost 5, with 10 bases in between. The CDR3 region has the DNA TGTGCCAGCAGCCCTCACAGGGATCAGCCCCAGCATTTT. Its translation: CASSPHRDQPQHF.

V is TRBV29-1 and J is TRBJ1-3, with D perhaps TRBD1 (5 bases). In germline, CDR1 is SQVTM, CDR2 ANQGSEA. V lost 1 base and J lost 4, with 5 bases in between. This CDR3 has 12 residues. This CDR3 reads CSVEAGGNTIYF. The CDR3, as DNA: TGCAGCGTTGAAGCAGGGGGAAACACCATATATTTT.

This chain connects TRBV6-5 to TRBJ2-7; D perhaps matches TRBD1 (6 bases). V was trimmed by 0 bases and J by 5 bases, leaving 14 bases between them. The germline V gene encodes CDR1 MNHEY and CDR2 SVGAGI. This CDR3 is built from 15 residues. DNA for the CDR3: TGTGCCAGCAGTTACTCGGTACAGGGCGGCCACGAGCAGTACTTC. As protein: CASSYSVQGGHEQYF.

This clone showed up just once. The sample contains more than one DNA sequence encoding this CDR3. The chain is built from TRBV10-2 and TRBJ2-7, with D perhaps matching TRBD2 (5 bases). V was trimmed by 4 bases and J by 4 bases, leaving 11 bases between them. Germline V lookup: CDR1 WSHSY, CDR2 SAAADI. The CDR3 spans 13 residues. The CDR3 nucleotides read TGCGCCAGCAGTGTGAGGGAATCATACGAGCAGTACTTC. Protein: CASSVRESYEQYF.

This chain uses TRBV7-3 with TRBJ2-1; TRBD2 matches 9 bases. Trimming at V came to 4 bases and at J to 5 bases, leaving 9 bases not matched to a gene. Germline loops: CDR1 SGHTA, CDR2 FQGTGA. There are 16 residues in the CDR3. CDR3 residues: CASSSSGSGGNNEQFF. The DNA for the CDR3 is TGTGCCAGCAGCTCCTCAGGGAGCGGGGGGAACAATGAGCAGTTCTTC.

The chain couples TRBV25-1 to TRBJ1-2; D not resolved. Trimming took off 4 bases at V and 2 bases at J, with 11 bases between the two ends. This CDR3 region has 14 residues. Germline CDR1 is MGHDK and CDR2 is SYGVNS. The CDR3 region has the DNA TGTGCCAGCAGTGGAACCTCAGAAAACTATGGCTACACCTTC. Protein sequence: CASSGTSENYGYTF.

This clone was seen a single time. The chain is built from TRBV28 and TRBJ2-7; the D is unclear. There are 15 residues in the CDR3. Between the trimmed V and J ends, which lost 3 bases and 2 bases, there was a span of 14 bases. The germline V gene encodes CDR1 MDHEN and CDR2 SYDVKM. The CDR3 region is CASSLGSRSAYEQYF. The CDR3, as DNA: TGTGCCAGCAGTTTGGGCAGCCGAAGTGCCTACGAGCAGTACTTC. The whole variable domain, filled in from reference TRBV28 and TRBJ2-7, reads DVKVTQSSRYLVKRTGEKVFLECVQDMDHENMFWYRQDPGLGLRLIYFSYDVKMKEKGDIPEGYSVSREKKERFSLILESASTNQTSMYLCASSLGSRSAYEQYFGPGTRLTVT.

CDR3 DNA: TGTGCCAGCAGTGCTAGCACAGATACGCAGTATTTT. This translates into CASSASTDTQYF. The genes are TRBV2 and TRBJ2-3; D is uncertain. Looked up from germline, CDR1 is SNHLY and CDR2 is FYNNEI. Trimming took 4 bases from V and 0 from J, leaving 2 bases between them. There are 12 residues in the CDR3.